This T cell receptor (beta chain) is from a study of Tregs in tolerant kidney transplant recipients. Overall study results and limits: Donor-specific Treg expansion exceeded global Treg expansion in tolerant patients, suggesting antigen drive.

Germline V gene sequence: CDR1 WSHSY, CDR2 SAAADI. The CDR3 runs to 14 residues. The germline V and J ends were trimmed by 10 bases and 8 bases, with 20 bases remaining between them. This clone has just a few counts. Antigen: not known. Some clones are missing from TCRdb's copy, which holds only in-frame ones; the method was immunoSEQ multiplex PCR. Among about 8,300 clones listed, around a third were seen once. Recipient PBMCs carried a CFSE label and met irradiated graft donor PBMCs for approximately 6 days before FACS sorting. The rearrangement joins TRBV10-2 to TRBJ1-4; TRBD1 might be the D (6 bases). The clonotype was recovered from a human patient who received a combined kidney and bone marrow transplant. The material was CD8+ T cells from blood cultured with allogeneic cells, obtained before the transplant. DNA for the CDR3: TGCGCCACCTCGACAGGTTTTGAAAGCGAAAAACTGTTTTTT. It translates to CATSTGFESEKLFF.